Listed here are 24 T cell receptor beta chains from one sample, sequenced in a study of chemoradiotherapy in HPV16-positive cancers. This table comes from immunoSEQ multiplex PCR, and its TCRdb copy is limited to in-frame clones, with some not included. The sample carries 25,000 to 40,000 clones, around 89% recorded once. Material: blood, obtained from a patient who underwent chemoradiotherapy. The receptors derive from a human donor with HPV-associated anogenital cancer.

This clone was observed once. V usage is TRBV4-1 and J usage is TRBJ2-7, with 9 bases matching TRBD1. Germline V CDR1 and CDR2: MGHRA, YSYEKL. The CDR3 length is 16 residues. The junction had 10 bases not matched to a gene; V was cut back by 4 bases and J by 3 bases. The CDR3 coding sequence is TGCGCCAGCAGCCTGGGGACAGGGACCCCCGTCTACGAGCAGTACTTC. Translation gives CASSLGTGTPVYEQYF.

The chain combines TRBV6-6 with TRBJ2-2; D assignment may be TRBD1 or TRBD2 (5 bases each). This CDR3 region has 15 residues. Germline values: CDR1 MNHNY, CDR2 SVGAGI (reference sequence). V shed 5 bases and J shed 1 base, with 11 bases lying between them. CDR3 in DNA: TGTGCCAGCAGTCCGAGGGGTGGGAACACCGGGGAGCTGTTTTTT. Its protein is CASSPRGGNTGELFF.

This chain uses TRBV19 with TRBJ2-1; D is tentatively TRBD1 or TRBD2 (5 bases each). The germline CDR1 and CDR2 sequences are LNHDA and SQIVND (reference sequence). Deletions cut 11 bases from V and 7 bases from J, with 27 bases between. This CDR3 has 16 residues. The CDR3 region is CASLEVGRDPWNEQFF. The CDR3 DNA sequence: TGTGCCTCATTAGAGGTTGGCAGGGACCCCTGGAATGAGCAGTTCTTC.

A single count supports this clone. The chain carries TRBV7-3 and TRBJ1-5; D call uncertain. V lost 1 base to trimming and J lost 0 bases, with 19 bases between them. The CDR3 is 19 amino acids. Germline-derived CDR1 and CDR2 are SGHTA and FQGTGA. CDR3 in amino acids: CASSLMGVPDIYSNQPQHF. In nucleotides, the CDR3 is TGTGCCAGCAGCTTAATGGGAGTTCCAGACATCTATAGCAATCAGCCCCAGCATTTT.

The gene calls are TRBV19 and TRBJ2-3, with D possibly matching TRBD1 (6 bases). The V and J ends lost 4 bases and 0 bases respectively, with 8 bases between them. CDR3 length: 14 residues. Germline CDR1 LNHDA, CDR2 SQIVND (reference sequence). As DNA, the CDR3 is TGTGCCAGTAGTAGACAGGTTAGCACAGATACGCAGTATTTT. Its protein is CASSRQVSTDTQYF.

The chain is built from TRBV19 and TRBJ2-1, with D unresolved. Germline values: CDR1 LNHDA, CDR2 SQIVND (reference sequence). Trimming shortened V by 8 bases and J by 6 bases, and 11 bases separated the two germline ends. This CDR3 spans 12 amino acids. CDR3 region: CASVDRANEQFF. The CDR3 coding sequence is TGTGCCAGTGTCGACCGGGCCAATGAGCAGTTCTTC.

J is TRBJ2-1 and V is TRBV30, with unresolved D. This CDR3 is built from 15 residues. V lost 0 bases to trimming and J lost 4 bases, with 13 bases between them. Germline CDR1 reads GTSNPN; CDR2 reads SVGIG (reference sequence). The CDR3 reads CAWSVRTGDYNEQFF. In DNA, the CDR3 is TGTGCCTGGAGTGTTCGAACCGGCGATTACAATGAGCAGTTCTTC.

The genes are TRBV30 and TRBJ2-2; D not resolved. In germline, CDR1 is GTSNPN, CDR2 SVGIG (reference sequence). There are 14 residues in the CDR3. Between the trimmed V and J ends, which lost 0 bases and 6 bases, there was a span of 11 bases. CDR3 residues: CAWSVLRLAGELFF. DNA for the CDR3: TGTGCCTGGAGTGTACTCAGACTGGCCGGGGAGCTGTTTTTT.

This chain links TRBV5-4 with TRBJ2-7, with 10 bases aligning to TRBD2. The germline gives CDR1 SGHNT, CDR2 YYREEE (reference sequence). Trimming removed 4 bases from V and 5 bases from J; junction bases left unmatched: 9. There are 15 residues in the CDR3. CDR3 residues: CASSTKREGSHEQYF. Here the CDR3 DNA reads TGTGCCAGCAGCACAAAGCGGGAGGGTTCTCACGAGCAGTACTTC.

The chain joins TRBV2 to TRBJ2-3; no reliable D call. This CDR3 is 15 amino acids long. CDR1 is SNHLY, CDR2 FYNNEI, per germline. V lost 3 bases and J lost 0, with 10 bases in between. CDR3 sequence reads: CASSDRAVSTDTQYF. The CDR3 DNA reads as TGTGCCAGCAGTGATCGGGCGGTTAGCACAGATACGCAGTATTTT.

This rearrangement joins TRBV28 to TRBJ1-3; D gene unclear. CDR3 size: 13 residues. Germline CDR1 reads MDHEN; CDR2 reads SYDVKM. V lost 8 bases to trimming and J lost 0 bases, with 8 bases between them. The chain's CDR3 is CASGRASGNTIYF. CDR3 DNA: TGTGCCAGCGGGAGGGCCTCTGGAAACACCATATATTTT.

This sequence joins TRBV7-9 and TRBJ2-7, with 9 bases aligning to TRBD1. The CDR3 loop spans 15 amino acids. Germline lookup yields CDR1 SEHNR and CDR2 FQNEAQ (reference sequence). The V segment lost 4 bases and the J segment 4 bases; nucleotides outside the gene matches: 8. The CDR3 DNA follows: TGTGCCAGCAGCTCTCCGGGACAGGGTTTGTACGAGCAGTACTTC. Translated, it gives CASSSPGQGLYEQYF.

V is TRBV19 and J is TRBJ1-5; no definite D call. CDR3 size: 16 residues. Trimming removed 0 bases at V and 0 bases at J, with 9 bases between. CDR1 is LNHDA and CDR2 is SQIVND in the germline V gene (reference sequence). The CDR3 loop is CASSIEGQNSNQPQHF. CDR3 DNA sequence: TGTGCCAGTAGTATAGAAGGGCAGAATAGCAATCAGCCCCAGCATTTT.

The chain has TRBV7-2 and TRBJ2-1, with D possibly TRBD2 on 5 matching bases. V was pared by 3 bases and J by 8 bases, with 17 bases between. The CDR3 sequence is 15 residues long. Germline CDR1 is SGHTA and CDR2 is FQGNSA. The CDR3 nucleotides are TGTGCCAGCAGCTTCCAAGCGCCCACCGGGGATGAGCAGTTCTTC. Encoded protein: CASSFQAPTGDEQFF.

J is TRBJ1-1 and V is TRBV5-5; D gene ambiguous. The V end was cut by 6 bases, the J end by 1 base, with 10 bases between. This CDR3 region has 13 residues. CDR1 and CDR2 from the germline V gene are SGHKS and YYEKEE (reference sequence). The CDR3 spells CASNIDSNTEAFF. The CDR3, as DNA: TGTGCCAGCAACATAGACTCGAACACTGAAGCTTTCTTT.

The J gene is TRBJ1-6, the V gene TRBV5-6; D uncertain. V lost 3 bases and J lost 0, with 7 bases in between. Per germline, CDR1 SGHDT and CDR2 YYEEEE. CDR3 length: 15 residues. CDR3 in amino acids: CASSSGVSYNSPLHF. In nucleotides, the CDR3 is TGTGCCAGCAGCTCAGGAGTCTCCTATAATTCACCCCTCCACTTT.

The rearrangement joins TRBV5-4 to TRBJ2-3; TRBD2 aligns across 11 bases. The germline V gene encodes CDR1 SGHNT and CDR2 YYREEE (reference sequence). This CDR3 is built from 16 residues. The V segment lost 4 bases and the J segment 4 bases; nucleotides outside the gene matches: 8. The CDR3 region is CASSAPSGGLADTQYF. As DNA, the CDR3 is TGTGCCAGCAGCGCCCCTAGCGGGGGGCTGGCAGATACGCAGTATTTT.

The chain has TRBV10-1 and TRBJ2-1; 9 bases are a match to TRBD1. Germline values: CDR1 WNHNN, CDR2 SYGVQD (reference sequence). V trimming: 6 bases; J trimming: 7 bases; junction bases outside the gene matches: 7. This CDR3 contains 14 residues. CDR3 in DNA: TGCGCCAGCAGAGCCGGGACAGGGAATAATGAGCAGTTCTTC. Protein: CASRAGTGNNEQFF.

This clone came up a few times. DNA of the CDR3: TGTGCCATCAAAGCCGGGTCAGAGGATCGGGAGCAGTACTTC. It is translated as CAIKAGSEDREQYF. This chain joins TRBV10-3 and TRBJ2-7, with no clear D. There are 14 residues in the CDR3. With 7 bases removed from V and 7 bases from J, the gap between germline ends came to 20 bases. The V gene's germline CDR1 is ENHRY and CDR2 SYGVKD.

The rearrangement links TRBV2 to TRBJ2-5; 8 bases align to TRBD2. The DNA end favors TRBJ2-7, so the J call may be wrong. CDR3 length: 14 amino acids. Germline loops: CDR1 SNHLY, CDR2 FYNNEI. The CDR3 is CASSEVAGGSEQYF. Written as DNA, the CDR3 is TGTGCCAGCAGTGAAGTTGCGGGAGGCTCCGAGCAGTACTTC.

V is TRBV18 and J is TRBJ2-7; 11 positions match TRBD1. Germline loops: CDR1 KGHSH, CDR2 LQKENI. The V segment lost 3 bases and the J segment 3 bases; nucleotides outside the gene matches: 4. The CDR3 loop spans 15 amino acids. The CDR3, as DNA: TGTGCCAGCTCACCGGACAGGGGGCAGGACTACGAGCAGTACTTC. It is translated as CASSPDRGQDYEQYF.

J is TRBJ2-3 and V is TRBV9; D not resolved. The length of the CDR3 is 15 residues. The germline V and J ends were trimmed by 0 bases and 2 bases, with 10 bases remaining between them. The germline gives CDR1 SGDLS, CDR2 YYNGEE. The CDR3 region has the DNA TGTGCCAGCAGCGTAGGGGCAGGCGCCACAGATACGCAGTATTTT. It codes for CASSVGAGATDTQYF.

The gene calls are TRBV9 and TRBJ2-3; D is uncertain. The germline CDR1 and CDR2 sequences are SGDLS and YYNGEE. Trimming removed 3 bases at V and 0 bases at J, with 8 bases between. The CDR3 consists of 14 residues. CDR3 sequence reads: CASSGGFSTDTQYF. Here the CDR3 DNA reads TGTGCCAGCAGCGGCGGATTTAGCACAGATACGCAGTATTTT.

The sample holds a few counts of this clone. The chain couples TRBV7-2 to TRBJ1-2, with a tentative D call TRBD1 (5 bases). This CDR3 region has 14 residues. Germline assignment: CDR1 SGHTA and CDR2 FQGNSA. Trimming stripped 5 bases from V and 6 bases from J, with 16 bases between. The DNA of the CDR3 is TGTGCCAGCAGCGAGACAAAGGGGTATGATGGCTACACCTTC. Translation: CASSETKGYDGYTF.